What follows are 13 T cell receptor beta chains derived from one specimen sequenced in a study of blood T cell repertoires in COVID-19. Repertoires were generated with immunoSEQ multiplex PCR, while TCRdb's copy carries only in-frame clones and drops some. The sample includes 200,000 or so clones, 80% to 90% of them seen just once. Sequences were obtained from peripheral blood. Receptors were obtained from a woman aged 80 or older with acute or convalescent COVID-19.

The chain employs TRBV5-1 and TRBJ1-2, with a tentative D call TRBD1 (6 bases). Germline V gene data show CDR1 as SGHRS and CDR2 as YFSETQ. The CDR3 contains 15 residues. The germline V and J ends were trimmed by 2 bases and 8 bases, with 19 bases remaining between them. CDR3 residues: CASSFVSGEGDGYTF. Written as DNA, the CDR3 is TGCGCCAGCAGCTTCGTTTCAGGGGAAGGAGACGGCTACACCTTC. Combining the CDR3 with reference TRBV5-1 and TRBJ1-2 gives the whole variable domain KAGVTQTPRYLIKTRGQQVTLSCSPISGHRSVSWYQQTPGQGLQFLFEYFSETQRNKGNFPGRFSGRQFSNSRSEMNVSTLELGDSALYLCASSFVSGEGDGYTFGSGTRLTVV.

V gene TRBV6-6 combines with J gene TRBJ1-6, with TRBD1 as a possible D gene (6 bases). The CDR3 totals 13 residues. V was cut by 4 bases and J by 8 bases, with 9 bases left in between. CDR1 is MNHNY and CDR2 is SVGAGI in the germline V gene (reference sequence). As DNA, the CDR3 is TGTGCCAGCAGTTCCCACAGGGATTCACCCCTCCACTTT. The encoded protein is CASSSHRDSPLHF.

CDR3: CASSLGAGNSPLHF. In nucleotides, the CDR3 is TGTGCCAGCAGCTTAGGGGCAGGAAATTCACCCCTCCACTTT. This chain joins TRBV7-9 and TRBJ1-6; D remains ambiguous. CDR3 length equals 14 residues. Germline CDR1 is SEHNR and CDR2 is FQNEAQ (reference sequence). Trimming cost V 1 base and J 7 bases, with 8 bases left between them.

The rearrangement links TRBV7-2 to TRBJ2-7, with D maybe TRBD1 (6 bases). V was cut by 4 bases and J by 2 bases, with 9 bases left in between. CDR1 and CDR2 from the germline V gene are SGHTA and FQGNSA. The CDR3 totals 13 residues. CDR3 in DNA: TGTGCCAGCAGCTGGACAGCAGCCTACGAGCAGTACTTC. Residues: CASSWTAAYEQYF.

The gene calls are TRBV4-2 and TRBJ1-3; TRBD1 might be the D (6 bases). Germline lookup yields CDR1 LGHNA and CDR2 YNFKEQ. V lost 4 bases and J 4 bases, leaving 14 bases between the germline ends. The CDR3 has 15 residues. This CDR3 is CASSPAPGAGNTIYF. The CDR3 DNA follows: TGTGCCAGCAGCCCTGCCCCAGGGGCCGGAAACACCATATATTTT.

The chain employs TRBV6-2 or TRBV6-3 and TRBJ2-7; no clear D. The CDR3 extends over 11 amino acids. Germline V gene data show CDR1 as MNHEY and CDR2 as SVGEGT. Trimming removed 4 bases from V and 2 bases from J, with 3 bases in between. This CDR3 is CASSSAYEQYF. CDR3 bases: TGTGCCAGCAGTTCGGCCTACGAGCAGTACTTC.

This rearrangement joins TRBV28 to TRBJ2-1, with 7 bases lining up with TRBD2. CDR3 length equals 15 residues. Germline lookup yields CDR1 MDHEN and CDR2 SYDVKM. Trimming at V came to 3 bases and at J to 6 bases, leaving 8 bases not matched to a gene. CDR3 residues: CASSFHSGQINEQFF. The DNA for the CDR3 is TGTGCCAGCAGTTTTCATAGCGGGCAGATCAATGAGCAGTTCTTC.

The chain combines TRBV6-1 with TRBJ1-5, with 7 nucleotides matching TRBD1. The trim removed 6 bases at V and 6 bases at J, leaving 8 bases unmatched. This CDR3 has 14 amino acids. The V gene's germline CDR1 is MNHNS and CDR2 SASEGT. CDR3 DNA: TGTGCCAGCAGCCTCGGTACAGGGGTTCAGCCCCAGCATTTT. It codes for CASSLGTGVQPQHF.

The chain links TRBV25-1 to TRBJ2-7; D gene unclear. This CDR3 has 11 residues. Trimming shortened V by 7 bases and J by 3 bases, and 7 bases separated the two germline ends. CDR1 is MGHDK and CDR2 is SYGVNS in the germline V gene. CDR3 bases: TGTGCCAGCACGTTCGGCTACGAGCAGTACTTC. It yields the protein CASTFGYEQYF.

V gene TRBV20-1 combines with J gene TRBJ1-1, with unresolved D. The V end lost 0 bases, the J end lost 8 bases, and 7 bases lay between the germline ends. Germline CDR1 DFQATT, CDR2 SNEGSKA (reference sequence). The CDR3 covers 11 residues. This CDR3 is CSARDVPEAFF. The CDR3 bases are TGCAGTGCTAGAGACGTCCCGGAAGCTTTCTTT.

This clone has at least ten counts. J is TRBJ1-2 and V is TRBV14; weak D call: TRBD1 (5 bases). The length of the CDR3 is 15 residues. Germline V gene lookup returns CDR1 SGHDN and CDR2 FVKESK. Trimming removed 0 bases at V and 8 bases at J, with 16 bases between. CDR3 amino acids: CASSQDIPGFGGYTF. The CDR3, as DNA: TGTGCCAGCAGCCAAGATATCCCAGGGTTCGGAGGCTACACCTTC.

This clone was seen a single time. The chain employs TRBV29-1 and TRBJ1-2; TRBD1 agrees at 7 bases. This CDR3 contains 11 residues. Germline CDR1 is SQVTM and CDR2 is ANQGSEA. Trimming at V came to 7 bases and at J to 6 bases, leaving 5 bases not matched to a gene. The CDR3 DNA sequence: TGCAGCGCGACACAGGGGAATGGCTACACCTTC. The encoded protein is CSATQGNGYTF. The full variable domain, rest sourced from reference TRBV29-1 and TRBJ1-2, is SAVISQKPSRDICQRGTSLTIQCQVDSQVTMMFWYRQQPGQSLTLIATANQGSEATYESGFVIDKFPISRPNLTFSTLTVSNMSPEDSSIYLCSATQGNGYTFGSGTRLTVV.

This clone was observed a few times. The chain uses TRBV3-1 (or the pseudogene TRBV3-2) and TRBJ1-4; 7 positions match TRBD1. With V trimmed by 4 bases and J by 4 bases, 6 bases remained unmatched. This CDR3 has 15 amino acids. CDR1 and CDR2 (germline): LGHDT, YNNKEL (reference sequence). The CDR3 protein is CASSPSGTDNEKLFF. The CDR3 nucleotides are TGTGCCAGCAGCCCGTCCGGGACAGATAATGAAAAACTGTTTTTT.